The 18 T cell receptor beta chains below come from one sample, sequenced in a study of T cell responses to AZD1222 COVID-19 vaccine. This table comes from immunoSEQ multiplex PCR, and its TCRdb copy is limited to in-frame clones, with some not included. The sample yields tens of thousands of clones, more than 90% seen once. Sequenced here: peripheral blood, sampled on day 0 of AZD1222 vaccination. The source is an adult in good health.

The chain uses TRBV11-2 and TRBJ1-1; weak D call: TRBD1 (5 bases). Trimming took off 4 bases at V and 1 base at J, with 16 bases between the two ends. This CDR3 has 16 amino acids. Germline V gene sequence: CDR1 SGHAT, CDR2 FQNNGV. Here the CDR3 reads CASSSTREGPNTEAFF. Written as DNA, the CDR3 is TGTGCCAGCAGCTCTACCAGAGAGGGACCGAACACTGAAGCTTTCTTT. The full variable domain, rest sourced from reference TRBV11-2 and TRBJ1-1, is EAGVAQSPRYKIIEKRQSVAFWCNPISGHATLYWYQQILGQGPKLLIQFQNNGVVDDSQLPKDRFSAERLKGVDSTLKIQPAKLEDSAVYLCASSSTREGPNTEAFFGQGTRLTVV.

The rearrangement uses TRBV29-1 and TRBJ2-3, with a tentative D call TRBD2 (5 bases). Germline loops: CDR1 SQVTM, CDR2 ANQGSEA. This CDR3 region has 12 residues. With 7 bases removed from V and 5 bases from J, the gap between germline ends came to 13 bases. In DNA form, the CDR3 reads TGCAGCGGTGTCGTGAGCGGAGATACGCAGTATTTT. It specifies CSGVVSGDTQYF.

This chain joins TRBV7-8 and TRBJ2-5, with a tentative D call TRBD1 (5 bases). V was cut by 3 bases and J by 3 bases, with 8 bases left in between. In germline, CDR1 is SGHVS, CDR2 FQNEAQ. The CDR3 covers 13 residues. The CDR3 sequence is CASSFDREETQYF. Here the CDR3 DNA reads TGTGCCAGCAGCTTCGACAGAGAAGAGACCCAGTACTTC.

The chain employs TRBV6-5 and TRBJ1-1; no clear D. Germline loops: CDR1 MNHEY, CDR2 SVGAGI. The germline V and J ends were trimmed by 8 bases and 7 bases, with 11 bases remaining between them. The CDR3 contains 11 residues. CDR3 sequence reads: CASWGLSEAFF. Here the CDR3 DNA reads TGTGCCAGCTGGGGATTGAGTGAAGCTTTCTTT.

The chain's CDR3 is CASRTQVGDTQYF. For the CDR3, the DNA is TGTGCCAGCAGGACGCAAGTCGGAGATACGCAGTATTTT. The chain links TRBV28 to TRBJ2-3; D not certain. The CDR3 runs to 13 residues. Trimming removed 6 bases from V and 5 bases from J, with 12 bases in between. The germline CDR1 and CDR2 sequences are MDHEN and SYDVKM. The complete variable domain, with remaining parts taken from reference TRBV28 and TRBJ2-3, reads DVKVTQSSRYLVKRTGEKVFLECVQDMDHENMFWYRQDPGLGLRLIYFSYDVKMKEKGDIPEGYSVSREKKERFSLILESASTNQTSMYLCASRTQVGDTQYFGPGTRLTVL.

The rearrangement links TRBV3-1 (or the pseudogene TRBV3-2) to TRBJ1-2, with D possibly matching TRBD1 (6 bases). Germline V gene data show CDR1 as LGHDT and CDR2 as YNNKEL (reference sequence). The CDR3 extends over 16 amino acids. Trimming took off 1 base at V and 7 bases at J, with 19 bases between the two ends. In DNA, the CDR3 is TGTGCCAGCAGCCAAGGAGAGCAGGGGAGGATTAGTGGCTACACCTTC. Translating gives CASSQGEQGRISGYTF.

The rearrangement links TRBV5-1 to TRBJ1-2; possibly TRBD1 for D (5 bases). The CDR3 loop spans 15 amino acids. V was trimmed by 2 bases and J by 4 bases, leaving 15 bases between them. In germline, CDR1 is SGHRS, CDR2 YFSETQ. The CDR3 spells CASSLAGPGLYGYTF. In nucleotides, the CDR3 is TGCGCCAGCAGCTTAGCCGGGCCAGGGCTCTATGGCTACACCTTC.

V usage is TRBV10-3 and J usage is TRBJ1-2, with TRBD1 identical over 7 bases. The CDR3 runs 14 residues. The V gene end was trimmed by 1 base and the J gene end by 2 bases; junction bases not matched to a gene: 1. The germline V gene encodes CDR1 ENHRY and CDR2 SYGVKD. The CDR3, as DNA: TGTGCCATCAGTGAGTTGGGACAGAACTATGGCTACACCTTC. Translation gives CAISELGQNYGYTF.

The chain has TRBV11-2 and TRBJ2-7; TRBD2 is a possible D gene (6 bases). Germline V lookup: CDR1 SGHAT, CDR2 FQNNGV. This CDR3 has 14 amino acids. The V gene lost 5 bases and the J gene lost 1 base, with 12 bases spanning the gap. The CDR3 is CASSATSSSYEQYF. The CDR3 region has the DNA TGTGCCAGCAGCGCAACTAGCTCTTCCTACGAGCAGTACTTC.

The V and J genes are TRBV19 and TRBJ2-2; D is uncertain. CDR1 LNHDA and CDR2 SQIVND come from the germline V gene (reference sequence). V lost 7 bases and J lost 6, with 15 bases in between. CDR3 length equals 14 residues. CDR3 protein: CASKGRFKPGELFF. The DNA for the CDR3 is TGTGCCAGTAAAGGCAGGTTTAAACCCGGGGAGCTGTTTTTT.

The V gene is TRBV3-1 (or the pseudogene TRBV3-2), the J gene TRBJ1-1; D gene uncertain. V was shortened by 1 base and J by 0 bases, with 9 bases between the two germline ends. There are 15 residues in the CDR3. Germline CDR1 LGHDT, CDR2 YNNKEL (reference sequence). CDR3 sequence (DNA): TGTGCCAGCAGCCAAGGGGCACAGATGAACACTGAAGCTTTCTTT. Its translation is CASSQGAQMNTEAFF.

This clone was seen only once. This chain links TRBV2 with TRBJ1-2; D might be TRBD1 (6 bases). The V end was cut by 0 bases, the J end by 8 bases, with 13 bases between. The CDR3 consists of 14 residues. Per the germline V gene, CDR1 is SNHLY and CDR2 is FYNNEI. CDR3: CASSEAPWGAGYTF. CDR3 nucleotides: TGTGCCAGCAGTGAAGCTCCGTGGGGGGCCGGCTACACCTTC.

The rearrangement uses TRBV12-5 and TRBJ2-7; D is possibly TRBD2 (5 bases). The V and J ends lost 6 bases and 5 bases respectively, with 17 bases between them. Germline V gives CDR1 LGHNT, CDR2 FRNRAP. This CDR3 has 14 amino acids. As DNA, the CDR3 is TGTGCTAGTGGACCATCGGGAAACTTGGACGAGCAGTACTTC. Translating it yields CASGPSGNLDEQYF.

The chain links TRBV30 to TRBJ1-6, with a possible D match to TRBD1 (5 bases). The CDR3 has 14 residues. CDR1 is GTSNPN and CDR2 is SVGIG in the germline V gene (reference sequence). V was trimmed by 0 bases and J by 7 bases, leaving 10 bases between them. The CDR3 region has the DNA TGTGCCTGGAGTGTTGGGTCAGGGAATTCACCCCTCCACTTT. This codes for CAWSVGSGNSPLHF.

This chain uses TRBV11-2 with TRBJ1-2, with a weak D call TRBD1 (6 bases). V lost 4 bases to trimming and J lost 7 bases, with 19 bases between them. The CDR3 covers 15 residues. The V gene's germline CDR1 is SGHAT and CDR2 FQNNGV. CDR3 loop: CASSSLQTGYGGYTF. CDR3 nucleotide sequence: TGTGCCAGCAGCTCCCTCCAGACAGGATATGGTGGCTACACCTTC.

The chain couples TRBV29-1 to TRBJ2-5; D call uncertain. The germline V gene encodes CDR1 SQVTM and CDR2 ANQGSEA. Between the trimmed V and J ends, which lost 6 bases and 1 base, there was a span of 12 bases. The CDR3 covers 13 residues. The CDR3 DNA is TGCAGCGTCCCAGTGGGCTCCCAAGAGACCCAGTACTTC. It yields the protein CSVPVGSQETQYF. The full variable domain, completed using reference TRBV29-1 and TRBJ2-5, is SAVISQKPSRDICQRGTSLTIQCQVDSQVTMMFWYRQQPGQSLTLIATANQGSEATYESGFVIDKFPISRPNLTFSTLTVSNMSPEDSSIYLCSVPVGSQETQYFGPGTRLLVL.

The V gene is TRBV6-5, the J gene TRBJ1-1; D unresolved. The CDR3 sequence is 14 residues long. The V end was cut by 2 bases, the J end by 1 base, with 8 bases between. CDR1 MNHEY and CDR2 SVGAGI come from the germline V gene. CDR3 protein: CASSYRAQNTEAFF. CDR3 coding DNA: TGTGCCAGCAGTTACAGGGCTCAGAACACTGAAGCTTTCTTT.

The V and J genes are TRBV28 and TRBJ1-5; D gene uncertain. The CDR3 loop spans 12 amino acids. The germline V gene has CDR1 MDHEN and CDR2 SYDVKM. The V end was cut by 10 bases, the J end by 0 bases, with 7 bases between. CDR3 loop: CATKYSNQPQHF. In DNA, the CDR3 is TGTGCCACCAAGTATAGCAATCAGCCCCAGCATTTT.